This TCR beta chain was observed in a study of T cells in Graves' hyperthyroidism and ophthalmopathy. This clonotype has a handful of counts. Amplification targeted TCR beta CDR3 regions from RNA transcripts. RT-PCR in the first round (using the HTBI primer set) targeted the TCR CDR3. TCRdb passed the multiplex PCR reads through MiXCR, listing each CDR3 protein once. The table lists around 210,000 distinct CDR3 sequences, about a sixth of them singletons. CDR1 is ENHRY, CDR2 SYGVKD, per germline. V lost 4 bases and J 5 bases, leaving 13 bases between the germline ends. CDR3 size: 14 residues. This TCR derives from a woman aged 45-59 years with Graves' hyperthyroidism. The V and J genes are TRBV10-3 and TRBJ2-3, with a weak D call TRBD2 (6 bases). The sequenced sample consisted of blood. The CDR3 spells CAISGGGLGDTQYF. The DNA of the CDR3 is TGTGCCATCAGTGGTGGGGGACTGGGAGATACGCAGTATTTT.